Following are 27 T cell receptor beta chains from one sample sequenced in a study of response to subunit inactivated influenza vaccine. TCRdb analysed the RT-PCR reads with MiXCR anew, one entry per CDR3 protein. Seen here are 650,000 to 800,000 distinct CDR3 sequences, about 15% observed once, and the top ten hold around 6.5%. This specimen consisted of PBMCs from blood, obtained 14 to 15 days before vaccination. These receptors all come from a man in his forties or fifties who received an inactivated influenza vaccine.

This clonotype occurred many times. The chain couples TRBV6-1 to TRBJ1-1, with TRBD1 matching over 8 bases. The ends lost 7 bases at V and 4 bases at J; junction bases unmatched: 2. Germline CDR1 reads MNHNS; CDR2 reads SASEGT. The CDR3 contains 12 residues. The CDR3 DNA follows: TGTGCCAGCATCCAGGGGGCCACTGAAGCTTTCTTT. The encoded protein is CASIQGATEAFF.

The chain employs TRBV4-1 and TRBJ2-5, with D perhaps matching TRBD1 (6 bases). Germline CDR1 and CDR2: MGHRA and YSYEKL. Trimming removed 1 base at V and 1 base at J, with 10 bases between. This CDR3 contains 15 residues. DNA of the CDR3: TGCGCCAGCAGCCAAGGACAGGACCTCCAAGAGACCCAGTACTTC. Protein: CASSQGQDLQETQYF.

The rearrangement links TRBV7-8 to TRBJ1-4; 11 nucleotides line up with TRBD1. V trimming: 6 bases; J trimming: 7 bases; junction bases outside the gene matches: 7. The CDR3 has 15 residues. Looked up from germline, CDR1 is SGHVS and CDR2 is FQNEAQ. The CDR3 DNA sequence: TGTGCCAGCAGGAATTCCGGGACAGGGGGTGAAAAACTGTTTTTT. Translation gives CASRNSGTGGEKLFF.

V gene TRBV6-5 combines with J gene TRBJ2-1; D may be TRBD2 (6 bases). The germline gives CDR1 MNHEY, CDR2 SVGAGI. The CDR3 is 15 residues long. Trimming stripped 5 bases from V and 7 bases from J, with 18 bases between. CDR3 sequence (DNA): TGTGCCAGCAGTACTAAGGACGGCGGGGTGAATGAGCAGTTCTTC. Residues: CASSTKDGGVNEQFF.

Only a few counts were recorded for this clonotype. The chain links TRBV7-7 to TRBJ2-3; D unresolved. V was trimmed by 5 bases and J by 6 bases, leaving 12 bases between them. The CDR3 sequence is 13 residues long. In germline, CDR1 is SSHAT, CDR2 FNYEAQ (reference sequence). For the CDR3, the DNA is TGTGCCAGCAGCGCTGGATACGTGGATACGCAGTATTTT. The encoded protein is CASSAGYVDTQYF.

The rearrangement joins TRBV19 to TRBJ2-2; D is tentatively TRBD1 or TRBD2 (5 bases each). This CDR3 contains 15 residues. V dropped 10 bases and J dropped 4 bases, with 19 bases sitting between them. The germline gives CDR1 LNHDA, CDR2 SQIVND (reference sequence). In DNA, the CDR3 is TGTGCCACCCGATCGAGAGGGGCGCCCACCGGGGAGCTGTTTTTT. Its protein product is CATRSRGAPTGELFF.

V is TRBV27 and J is TRBJ2-7; 8 nucleotides align to TRBD1. The V gene's germline CDR1 is MNHEY and CDR2 SMNVEV (reference sequence). Trimming removed 4 bases from V and 3 bases from J; junction bases left unmatched: 5. There are 14 residues in the CDR3. The CDR3 DNA follows: TGTGCCAGCAGTTGGACAGGGTCTGACTACGAGCAGTACTTC. This gives the protein CASSWTGSDYEQYF.

CDR3 nucleotide sequence: TGTGCCATCCAGGGACAGAAAATCACAGATACGCAGTATTTT. As protein: CAIQGQKITDTQYF. The V and J genes are TRBV2 and TRBJ2-3, with TRBD1 matching 7 bases. Germline V gene lookup returns CDR1 SNHLY and CDR2 FYNNEI. V lost 10 bases to trimming and J lost 2 bases; unmatched junction nucleotides: 9. The CDR3 is 14 residues long. The full variable domain, with the rest looked up from reference TRBV2 and TRBJ2-3, is EPEVTQTPSHQVTQMGQEVILRCVPISNHLYFYWYRQILGQKVEFLVSFYNNEISEKSEIFDDQFSVERPDGSNFTLKIRSTKLEDSAMYFCAIQGQKITDTQYFGPGTRLTVL.

This clonotype was counted a few times. This rearrangement joins TRBV29-1 to TRBJ2-3, with 13 bases lining up with TRBD2. V was pared by 5 bases and J by 2 bases, with 13 bases of the junction left unmatched. This CDR3 has 18 residues. CDR1 SQVTM and CDR2 ANQGSEA come from the germline V gene. CDR3 coding DNA: TGCAGCGTTAGGGGACTAGCGGGACTTACTCCGATCACAGATACGCAGTATTTT. Protein: CSVRGLAGLTPITDTQYF.

This clonotype was observed a handful of times. This chain connects TRBV27 to TRBJ2-3; D is unresolved. V shed 3 bases and J shed 8 bases, with 24 bases lying between them. The CDR3 runs 17 residues. CDR1 is MNHEY and CDR2 is SMNVEV in the germline V gene (reference sequence). CDR3 in amino acids: CASSLPLHSQSPGTQYF. The CDR3 nucleotides read TGTGCCAGCAGTTTGCCTCTACACTCCCAGTCCCCTGGTACGCAGTATTTT.

The chain carries TRBV27 and TRBJ2-1, with 10 bases identical to TRBD2. V trimming: 7 bases; J trimming: 4 bases; junction bases outside the gene matches: 7. CDR3 size: 15 residues. CDR1 is MNHEY, CDR2 SMNVEV, per germline (reference sequence). The CDR3 DNA sequence: TGTGCCAGCAACCCGGGACTAGCGTTATACAATGAGCAGTTCTTC. This sequence encodes CASNPGLALYNEQFF.

The CDR3 protein is CASSQDGASHQPQHF. CDR3 coding DNA: TGTGCCAGCAGCCAAGATGGGGCGTCCCATCAGCCCCAGCATTTT. The V and J genes are TRBV3-1 and TRBJ1-5, with D possibly matching TRBD1 (5 bases). This CDR3 is built from 15 residues. V was cut by 0 bases and J by 5 bases, with 11 bases left in between. Germline V lookup: CDR1 LGHDT, CDR2 YNNKEL (reference sequence).

The chain links TRBV6-5 to TRBJ1-1, with 10 bases fitting TRBD1. The CDR3 is 16 residues long. The V and J ends lost 2 bases and 5 bases, in that order; junction bases with no gene match: 8. Germline V gene sequence: CDR1 MNHEY, CDR2 SVGAGI. The DNA for the CDR3 is TGTGCCAGCAGTTACCCTCAGGACAGGGGGAGGACTGAAGCTTTCTTT. Its translation is CASSYPQDRGRTEAFF.

This clonotype was found many times. V is TRBV12-3 or TRBV12-4 and J is TRBJ1-1; D is undetermined. This CDR3 is built from 13 residues. Trimming pared 7 bases from V and 5 bases from J, leaving 14 bases between. The CDR3 loop reads CASTVDFVTEAFF. In nucleotides, the CDR3 is TGTGCCAGCACCGTAGATTTCGTGACTGAAGCTTTCTTT.

The sample holds many counts of this clonotype. The chain is built from TRBV10-3 and TRBJ1-3; D gene unclear. Trimming shortened V by 4 bases and J by 1 base, and 11 bases separated the two germline ends. Germline CDR1 ENHRY, CDR2 SYGVKD. The CDR3 has 15 amino acids. The CDR3 DNA is TGTGCCATCAGTGCGGTGGAAAGGTCTGGAAACACCATATATTTT. Its protein product is CAISAVERSGNTIYF.

This clonotype was detected ten times or more. This rearrangement joins TRBV12-3 or TRBV12-4 to TRBJ2-7, with TRBD2 matching 12 bases. CDR3 length: 15 residues. With V trimmed by 6 bases and J by 2 bases, 5 bases remained unmatched. The CDR3 is CASSSGLAGPYEQYF. The CDR3, as DNA: TGTGCCAGCAGCTCCGGACTAGCGGGACCCTACGAGCAGTACTTC.

The genes are TRBV5-1 and TRBJ2-7, with 9 bases lining up with TRBD2. CDR1 SGHRS and CDR2 YFSETQ come from the germline V gene. V lost 0 bases and J lost 4; bases outside the gene matches: 5. This CDR3 is built from 15 residues. DNA of the CDR3: TGCGCCAGCAGCTTGGCGGCGGGAGGGATGTACGAGCAGTACTTC. It yields the protein CASSLAAGGMYEQYF.

This clonotype was observed at least ten times. The CDR3 nucleotides read TGCAGTGCTAGAAACCTGGGGGAGGGTGCGCAATATACGCAGTATTTT. Residues: CSARNLGEGAQYTQYF. The J gene is TRBJ2-3, the V gene TRBV20-1; TRBD2 matches at 7 bases. The V segment lost 2 bases and the J segment 7 bases; nucleotides outside the gene matches: 15. There are 16 residues in the CDR3. Germline-derived CDR1 and CDR2 are DFQATT and SNEGSKA (reference sequence).

This clonotype has a count of ten or more. The rearrangement links TRBV7-9 to TRBJ1-2; maybe TRBD1 (5 bases). The germline gives CDR1 SEHNR, CDR2 FQNEAQ (reference sequence). This CDR3 region has 14 residues. Trimming removed 0 bases from V and 4 bases from J, with 9 bases in between. DNA for the CDR3: TGTGCCAGCAGCTTAGCTGGGGCTGGCTATGGCTACACCTTC. Translation: CASSLAGAGYGYTF.

The chain employs TRBV28 and TRBJ2-1, with 7 bases matching TRBD2. The CDR3 is 14 residues long. J gave up 4 bases and V 10 bases, and 10 bases lay outside the gene matches. Germline CDR1 and CDR2: MDHEN and SYDVKM. The CDR3 reads CATSHAGAYNEQFF. CDR3 sequence (DNA): TGTGCCACCTCCCACGCGGGAGCGTACAATGAGCAGTTCTTC.

The sample holds a few counts of this clonotype. This sequence joins TRBV6-1 and TRBJ2-3, with D perhaps matching TRBD1 or TRBD2 (5 bases each). Trimming removed 11 bases from V and 0 bases from J, with 15 bases in between. The CDR3 is made up of 14 amino acids. Germline V gene sequence: CDR1 MNHNS, CDR2 SASEGT. In DNA form, the CDR3 reads TGTGCCTCAGCACGGGGCAGTAGCACAGATACGCAGTATTTT. This translates into CASARGSSTDTQYF.

The rearrangement joins TRBV21-1 to TRBJ2-7. TRBV21-1 is a pseudogene. The CDR3 has 13 amino acids. Here the CDR3 reads CASSNSCQNEQYF. The CDR3 nucleotides are TGTGCCAGCAGCAACAGCTGTCAGAACGAGCAGTACTTC.

This clonotype has only a few counts. The gene calls are TRBV29-1 and TRBJ2-2; D perhaps matches TRBD1 (5 bases). Germline CDR1 is SQVTM and CDR2 is ANQGSEA. The CDR3 is made up of 14 amino acids. Trimming removed 3 bases from V and 2 bases from J, with 10 bases in between. The CDR3 is CSVETEPNTGELFF. CDR3 in DNA: TGCAGCGTTGAGACAGAACCTAACACCGGGGAGCTGTTTTTT.

This clonotype was counted between two and nine times. This rearrangement joins TRBV10-3 to TRBJ2-1, with D perhaps being TRBD1 or TRBD2 (5 bases each). With 6 bases removed from V and 5 bases from J, the gap between germline ends came to 8 bases. The CDR3 covers 12 residues. CDR1 is ENHRY, CDR2 SYGVKD, per germline. The CDR3: CAIRWGNNEQFF. The CDR3 coding sequence is TGTGCCATCAGGTGGGGGAACAATGAGCAGTTCTTC.

The CDR3 DNA reads TGCAGCGTTGGCCAGAACACTGAAGCTTTCTTT. Amino acids: CSVGQNTEAFF. The V gene is TRBV29-1, the J gene TRBJ1-1; D is unresolved. Between the trimmed V and J ends, which lost 4 bases and 1 base, there was a span of 4 bases. The germline CDR1 and CDR2 sequences are SQVTM and ANQGSEA. CDR3 length: 11 residues.

Here the CDR3 reads CASSLERDTQYF. The DNA for the CDR3 is TGCGCCAGCAGCTTGGAACGAGATACGCAGTATTTT. The chain is built from TRBV5-1 and TRBJ2-3; the D is unclear. V was pared by 0 bases and J by 5 bases, with 4 bases between. CDR1 and CDR2 (germline): SGHRS, YFSETQ. The CDR3 is made up of 12 amino acids.

The V and J genes are TRBV7-9 and TRBJ2-7; 11 bases map to TRBD1. There are 16 residues in the CDR3. Germline trimming cut 3 bases from V and 3 bases from J; bases unmatched to any gene: 7. Germline V lookup: CDR1 SEHNR, CDR2 FQNEAQ (reference sequence). The CDR3 loop reads CASSLARGTGGYEQYF. The DNA for the CDR3 is TGTGCCAGCAGCTTGGCCCGCGGGACAGGGGGCTACGAGCAGTACTTC. The full variable domain, its missing parts supplied by reference TRBV7-9 and TRBJ2-7, is DTGVSQNPRHKITKRGQNVTFRCDPISEHNRLYWYRQTLGQGPEFLTYFQNEAQLEKSRLLSDRFSAERPKGSFSTLEIQRTEQGDSAMYLCASSLARGTGGYEQYFGPGTRLTVT.